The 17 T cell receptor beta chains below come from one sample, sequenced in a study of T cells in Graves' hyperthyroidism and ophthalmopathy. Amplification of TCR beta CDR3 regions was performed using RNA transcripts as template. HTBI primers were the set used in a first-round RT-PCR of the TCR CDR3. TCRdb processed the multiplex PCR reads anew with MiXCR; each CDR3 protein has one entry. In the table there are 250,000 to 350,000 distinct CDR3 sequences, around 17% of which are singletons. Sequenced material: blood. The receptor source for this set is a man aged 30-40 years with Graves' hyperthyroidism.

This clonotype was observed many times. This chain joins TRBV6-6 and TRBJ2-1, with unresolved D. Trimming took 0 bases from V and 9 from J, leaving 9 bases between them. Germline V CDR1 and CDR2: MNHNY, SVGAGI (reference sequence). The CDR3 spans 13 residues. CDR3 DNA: TGTGCCAGCAGTTACTCCCAGATCGGTGAGCAGTTCTTC. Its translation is CASSYSQIGEQFF.

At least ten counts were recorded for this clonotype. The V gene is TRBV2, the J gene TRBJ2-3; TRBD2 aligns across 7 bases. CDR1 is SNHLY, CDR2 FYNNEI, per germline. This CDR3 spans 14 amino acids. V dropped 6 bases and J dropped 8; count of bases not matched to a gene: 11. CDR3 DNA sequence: TGTGCCAGCAGCCTAGAGGGCCGCGGGGGTACGCAGTATTTT. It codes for CASSLEGRGGTQYF.

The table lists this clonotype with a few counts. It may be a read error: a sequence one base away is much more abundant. The CDR3 DNA is TGTGCCAGCAGTTCGGGACCAGCGGGAAGAGAGACCCAGTACTTC. Protein product: CASSSGPAGRETQYF. The rearrangement uses TRBV11-3 and TRBJ2-5; 7 bases fit TRBD2. The CDR3 length is 15 residues. J gave up 4 bases and V 6 bases, and 11 bases lay outside the gene matches. CDR1 SGHNT and CDR2 YENEEA come from the germline V gene.

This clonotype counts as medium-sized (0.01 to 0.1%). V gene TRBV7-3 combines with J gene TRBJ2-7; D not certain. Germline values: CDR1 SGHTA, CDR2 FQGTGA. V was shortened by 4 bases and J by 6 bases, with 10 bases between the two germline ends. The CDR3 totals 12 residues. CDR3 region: CASSSRNGEQYF. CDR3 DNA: TGTGCCAGCAGCTCCAGGAATGGCGAGCAGTACTTC.

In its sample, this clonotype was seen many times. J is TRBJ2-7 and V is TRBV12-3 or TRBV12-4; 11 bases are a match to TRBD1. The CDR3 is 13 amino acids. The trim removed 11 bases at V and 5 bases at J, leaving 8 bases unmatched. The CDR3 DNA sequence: TGTGCCGGAAAGGGACAGGGGGGCGACGAGCAGTACTTC. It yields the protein CAGKGQGGDEQYF.

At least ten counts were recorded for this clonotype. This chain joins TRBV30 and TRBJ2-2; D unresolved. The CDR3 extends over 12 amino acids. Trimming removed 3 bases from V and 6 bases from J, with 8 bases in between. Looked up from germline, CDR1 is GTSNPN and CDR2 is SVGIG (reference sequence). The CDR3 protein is CAWSLGPGELFF. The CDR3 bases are TGTGCCTGGAGCTTAGGTCCCGGGGAGCTGTTTTTT.

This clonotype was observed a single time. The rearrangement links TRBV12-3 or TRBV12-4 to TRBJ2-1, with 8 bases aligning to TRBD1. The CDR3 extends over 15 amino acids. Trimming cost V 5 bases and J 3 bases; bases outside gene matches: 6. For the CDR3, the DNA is TGTGCCAGCAGTGGCTGGACAGGGATCTACAATGAGCAGTTCTTC. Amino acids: CASSGWTGIYNEQFF.

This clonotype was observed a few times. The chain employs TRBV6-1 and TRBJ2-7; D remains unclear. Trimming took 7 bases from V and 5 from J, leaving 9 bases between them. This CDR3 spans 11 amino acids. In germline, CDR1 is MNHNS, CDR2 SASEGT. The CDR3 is CASNRVDEQYF. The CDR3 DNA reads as TGTGCCAGCAACAGAGTCGACGAGCAGTACTTC.

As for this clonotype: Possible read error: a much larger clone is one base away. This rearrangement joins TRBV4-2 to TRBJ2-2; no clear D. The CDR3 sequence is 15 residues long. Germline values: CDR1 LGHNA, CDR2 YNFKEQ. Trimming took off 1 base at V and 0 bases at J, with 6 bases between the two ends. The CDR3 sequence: CASSQVTTNTGELFF. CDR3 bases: TGTGCCAGCAGCCAAGTGACAACGAACACCGGGGAGCTGTTTTTT.

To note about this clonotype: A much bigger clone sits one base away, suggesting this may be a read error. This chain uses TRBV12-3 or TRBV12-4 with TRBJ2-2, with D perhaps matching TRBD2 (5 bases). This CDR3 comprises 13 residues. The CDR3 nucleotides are TGTGCCAGCAGTTCCCCAGGTTTCGGGAAGCTGTTTTTT. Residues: CASSSPGFGKLFF.

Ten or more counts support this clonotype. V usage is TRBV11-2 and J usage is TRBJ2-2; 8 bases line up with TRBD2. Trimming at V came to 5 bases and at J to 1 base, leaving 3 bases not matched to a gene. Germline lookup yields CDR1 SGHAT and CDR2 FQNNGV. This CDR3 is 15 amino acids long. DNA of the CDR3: TGTGCCAGCAGCCCAGCGGGAGAGAACACCGGGGAGCTGTTTTTT. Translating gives CASSPAGENTGELFF.

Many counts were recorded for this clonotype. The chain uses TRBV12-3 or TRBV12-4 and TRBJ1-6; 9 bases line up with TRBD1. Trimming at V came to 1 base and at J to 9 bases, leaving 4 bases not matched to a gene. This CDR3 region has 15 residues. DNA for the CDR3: TGTGCCAGCAGTTTAGTGGGACAGGGTAGTTCACCCCTCCACTTT. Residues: CASSLVGQGSSPLHF.

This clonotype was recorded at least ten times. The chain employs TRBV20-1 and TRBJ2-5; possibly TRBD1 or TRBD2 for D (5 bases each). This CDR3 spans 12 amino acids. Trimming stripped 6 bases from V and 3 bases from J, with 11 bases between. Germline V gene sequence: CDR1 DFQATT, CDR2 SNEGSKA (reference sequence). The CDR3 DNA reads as TGCAGTGCCGAGTTGGGGGAAGAGACCCAGTACTTC. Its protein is CSAELGEETQYF.

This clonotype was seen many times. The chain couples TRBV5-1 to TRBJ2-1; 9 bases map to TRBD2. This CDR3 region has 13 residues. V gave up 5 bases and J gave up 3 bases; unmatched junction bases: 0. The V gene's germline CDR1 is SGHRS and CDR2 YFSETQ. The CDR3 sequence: CASRTSGYNEQFF. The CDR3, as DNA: TGCGCCAGCAGGACTAGCGGCTACAATGAGCAGTTCTTC.

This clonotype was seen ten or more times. The CDR3 bases are TGTGCCAGCAGCGCGGACAGATTGAACACTGAAGCTTTCTTT. It yields the protein CASSADRLNTEAFF. The gene calls are TRBV9 and TRBJ1-1; a weak D match, TRBD1 (6 bases). The CDR3 contains 14 residues. Trimming pared 3 bases from V and 0 bases from J, leaving 9 bases between. Germline lookup yields CDR1 SGDLS and CDR2 YYNGEE.

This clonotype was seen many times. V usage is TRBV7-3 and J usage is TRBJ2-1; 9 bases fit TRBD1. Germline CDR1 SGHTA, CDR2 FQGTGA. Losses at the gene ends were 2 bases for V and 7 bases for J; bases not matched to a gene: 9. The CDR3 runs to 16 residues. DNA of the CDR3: TGTGCCAGCAGCTTAGCTCCCCCGGGACAGGGAAATGAGCAGTTCTTC. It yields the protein CASSLAPPGQGNEQFF. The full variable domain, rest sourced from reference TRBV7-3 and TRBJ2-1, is GAGVSQTPSNKVTEKGKYVELRCDPISGHTALYWYRQSLGQGPEFLIYFQGTGAADDSGLPNDRFFAVRPEGSVSTLKIQRTERGDSAVYLCASSLAPPGQGNEQFFGPGTRLTVL.

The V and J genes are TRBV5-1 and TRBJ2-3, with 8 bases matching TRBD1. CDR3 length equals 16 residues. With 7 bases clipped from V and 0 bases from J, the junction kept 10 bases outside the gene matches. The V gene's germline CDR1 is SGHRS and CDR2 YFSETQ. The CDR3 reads CASRTSDRASTDTQYF. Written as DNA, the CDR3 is TGCGCCAGCCGAACCTCGGACAGGGCTAGCACAGATACGCAGTATTTT.